These 5 T cell receptor beta chains originate from one sample sequenced in a study of beta chain features in type 1 diabetes. The whole isolated RNA underwent reverse transcription, so sequencing captured expressed TCRB transcripts. Sequencing used immunoSEQ multiplex PCR; TCRdb keeps in-frame clones, though not all of them. This table holds a few hundred thousand clones, around an eighth found once. Their recognized antigens are unknown. Study-level findings and limits: Shorter TCRB CDR3s, moderately but significantly so, marked every one of the four CD4+ subsets in Type 1 diabetes patients.

The sequenced material came from naive CD4+ T cells from blood. All receptors come from a woman aged 18-29 years with type 1 diabetes.

The chain carries TRBV19 and TRBJ1-5; TRBD1 agrees at 8 bases. Per the germline V gene, CDR1 is LNHDA and CDR2 is SQIVND (reference sequence). The CDR3 totals 16 residues. With V trimmed by 1 base and J by 7 bases, 9 bases remained unmatched. The CDR3 DNA is TGTGCCAGTAGTATAGCAGCGACAGGGGTACTGCAGCCCCAGCATTTT. Protein: CASSIAATGVLQPQHF.

This clone was seen a handful of times. V gene TRBV27 combines with J gene TRBJ2-5, with 11 bases matching TRBD2. Germline V gene sequence: CDR1 MNHEY, CDR2 SMNVEV (reference sequence). The CDR3 runs to 15 residues. Trimming cost V 6 bases and J 5 bases; bases outside gene matches: 8. In DNA, the CDR3 is TGTGCCAGCAGCCGAGGGCCTAGCGGGAGGGAGACCCAGTACTTC. As protein: CASSRGPSGRETQYF.

This clone came up a few times. The chain is built from TRBV10-3 and TRBJ2-3; TRBD1 matches at 9 bases. The CDR3 loop spans 15 amino acids. Germline V gives CDR1 ENHRY, CDR2 SYGVKD. V lost 5 bases, J lost 5 bases, and 8 bases stayed unmatched. The CDR3 sequence is CAISPGGTGIDTQYF. The CDR3 DNA sequence: TGTGCCATCAGTCCAGGCGGGACAGGGATAGATACGCAGTATTTT.

In this sample, this clone turned up a few times. This chain uses TRBV5-1 with TRBJ2-5, with D possibly TRBD2 on 6 matching bases. The V end lost 0 bases, the J end lost 4 bases, and 10 bases lay between the germline ends. The CDR3 loop spans 14 amino acids. The germline V gene encodes CDR1 SGHRS and CDR2 YFSETQ. The CDR3 nucleotides read TGCGCCAGCAGCTTGGCCTCCGGGGGAGAGACCCAGTACTTC. This gives the protein CASSLASGGETQYF.

In regard to this clone: One end of the junction does not line up with germline, which may come from a read error. The chain joins TRBV6-5 to TRBJ2-7; 12 bases map to TRBD1. This CDR3 comprises 13 residues. Germline V gene lookup returns CDR1 MNHEY and CDR2 SVGAGI. The chain's CDR3 is CASSSKGQGADHF. CDR3 nucleotide sequence: TGTGCCAGCTCCTCAAAGGGACAGGGGGCAGATCACTTC.